The present T cell receptor (beta chain) was sequenced within a study of low-dose radiotherapy and immunotherapy resistance in tumors. Overall study: Cohort 2 patients were irradiated with 1 Gy every two weeks, reaching 13 Gy over 26 weeks. While receiving nivolumab 240 mg every two weeks, patients also received ipilimumab 1 mg/kg every six weeks, both intravenously.

With TRAV- and TRBV-specific primers, first-strand cDNA was made, covering the alpha and beta chains. The authors ran around 18 PCR cycles to amplify TCRs with a constant-region primer and V-primer adapter. Each CDR3 protein gets one entry after TCRdb re-called the reads with MiXCR. The data show 85,000 to 95,000 distinct CDR3 sequences, around a fifth seen once. As for time point: after trial treatment. Treatment denoted: LDRT plus nivolumab, ipilimumab, low-dose cyclophosphamide and aspirin (RACIN trial). Eligible patients had advanced solid tumors lacking tumor-infiltrating lymphocytes. V shed 4 bases and J shed 8 bases, with 9 bases lying between them. Germline CDR1 LGHDT, CDR2 YNNKEL (reference sequence). This CDR3 is 12 amino acids long.

The receptor was isolated from a female donor with ovarian cancer. This chain uses TRBV3-1 with TRBJ1-3; D is ambiguous. The specimen was PBMCs, collected after low-dose radiotherapy plus immunotherapy. The CDR3 coding sequence is TGTGCCAGCAGCCCCTCCGTATACACCATATATTTT. It translates to CASSPSVYTIYF.